The clone carrying this T cell receptor beta chain was observed a few times. Its antigen is not known. In germline, CDR1 is SEHNR, CDR2 FQNEAQ (reference sequence). This CDR3 region has 13 residues. Trimming shortened V by 2 bases and J by 2 bases, and 7 bases separated the two germline ends. This entry comes from a study of T cells after yellow fever vaccination. Study-wide context: Where fractions had low cell numbers, libraries were prepared from them with the SMART-Seq v4 Ultra Low Input RNA kit.

Study findings and constraints: The study re-detected most primary-vaccination clones after the booster (about 95% CD4, approximately 87% CD8). The secondary T-cell response peaked on day 5, not day 15, but was weaker.

The study made its TCR cDNA through 5'RACE template switching. That step introduced a universal primer site along with UMIs. TCRdb redid the calling of the 5' RACE reads with MiXCR, one entry per CDR3 protein. This repertoire shows about 350,000 distinct CDR3 sequences, approximately 4% found once; its top ten account for 20% to 25%. The sample in question was PBMCs, obtained 5 days after the yellow fever booster vaccination. This sequence joins TRBV7-9 and TRBJ2-7, with D hard to call. The source is a man younger than 35 who received the YFV17D yellow fever vaccine. CDR3 sequence reads: CASSLNGPYEQYF. Written as DNA, the CDR3 is TGTGCCAGCAGCTTAAACGGTCCCTACGAGCAGTACTTC.